This entry concerns a single T cell receptor beta chain. Profiled with immunoSEQ multiplex PCR; TCRdb holds only in-frame clones, not every one. Found here are about a million clones, around 80% of them singletons; the top ten hold about 1.5%. The sample originates from a study of shared clonotypes between healthy human individuals. This receptor was obtained from a man aged 18 to 29 in good health. The sample taken for sequencing was memory CD4+ T cells sorted from blood. Subset denoted: CD45RA-negative fraction.

The CDR3 coding sequence is TGCGCCAGCAGCTCTAAGACAGGGGGCTATTCACCCCTCCACTTT. This codes for CASSSKTGGYSPLHF. The genes are TRBV5-1 and TRBJ1-6, with 10 bases lining up with TRBD1. The germline V gene has CDR1 SGHRS and CDR2 YFSETQ. This CDR3 spans 15 amino acids. V shed 3 bases, J shed 8 bases, and the junction held 5 bases outside the gene matches.